This T cell receptor beta chain was captured in a study of Graves' ophthalmopathy and Graves' hyperthyroidism. PBMCs originated in more than 7.5 ml of fresh peripheral blood. The authors amplified TCR beta CDR3 regions, and they did so from RNA transcripts for repertoire sequencing. Scientists carried out first-round RT-PCR using HTBI primers and then a second-round multiplex PCR. TCRdb recomputed calls from the multiplex PCR reads with MiXCR, one row per CDR3 protein. The sample yields roughly 700,000 distinct CDR3 sequences, 40% seen once. Trimming removed 4 bases from V and 2 bases from J; junction bases left unmatched: 6. This CDR3 region has 16 residues. The germline V gene has CDR1 LNHNV and CDR2 YYDKDF (reference sequence). A note on this clonotype: Antigen specificity is unknown.

Study conclusions and caveats: Most expanded clonotypes in thyroid above 0.001 frequency also showed up in blood.

The chain combines TRBV15 with TRBJ1-2, with TRBD1 matching 11 bases. The sequence derives from an adult man with Graves' ophthalmopathy. What was sequenced was peripheral blood. The DNA of the CDR3 is TGTGCCACCAGCACGACGGACAGGGGGCTAAACTATGGCTACACCTTC. Its translation: CATSTTDRGLNYGYTF.